These 13 T cell receptor beta chains share one sample of origin, sequenced in a study of CD8 T cells in Susac syndrome. RNA amounts of roughly 0.5 to 1 ug underwent reverse transcription with random hexamers. TCRdb re-analysed the immunoSEQ multiplex PCR reads in MiXCR, keeping a single row per CDR3 protein. This sample has some 70,000 distinct CDR3 sequences; approximately 94% occur once, and the top ten carry under 0.6%. Sequenced: CD8+ T cells from PBMCs. The receptors derive from a human donor with multiple sclerosis.

This rearrangement joins TRBV7-9 to TRBJ2-3; 11 bases map to TRBD2. The V gene end was trimmed by 4 bases and the J gene end by 0 bases; junction bases not matched to a gene: 6. From germline, CDR1 is SEHNR and CDR2 FQNEAQ (reference sequence). The length of the CDR3 is 17 residues. CDR3 residues: CASSSGLAGTSTDTQYF. CDR3 bases: TGTGCCAGCAGCTCCGGACTAGCGGGTACTAGCACAGATACGCAGTATTTT. The full variable domain, with the rest looked up from reference TRBV7-9 and TRBJ2-3, is DTGVSQNPRHKITKRGQNVTFRCDPISEHNRLYWYRQTLGQGPEFLTYFQNEAQLEKSRLLSDRFSAERPKGSFSTLEIQRTEQGDSAMYLCASSSGLAGTSTDTQYFGPGTRLTVL.

This chain connects TRBV6-2 or TRBV6-3 to TRBJ2-7; 11 nucleotides agree with TRBD2. The V gene's germline CDR1 is MNHEY and CDR2 SVGEGT. With V trimmed by 7 bases and J by 6 bases, 8 bases remained unmatched. The CDR3 totals 14 residues. DNA for the CDR3: TGTGCCAGCACCGTACTAGCGGGAGTCGTCGAGCAGTACTTC. Its translation is CASTVLAGVVEQYF.

The chain couples TRBV12-3 or TRBV12-4 to TRBJ2-1; 7 positions match TRBD1. The J call may be incorrect, as the DNA end agrees better with TRBJ2-7. There are 14 residues in the CDR3. CDR3 sequence (DNA): TGTGCCAGCAGTCCCCCGGGACAGCTTTCCGAGCAGTACTTC. It is translated as CASSPPGQLSEQYF.

The table lists this clonotype with a few counts. V usage is TRBV27 and J usage is TRBJ2-1; D ambiguous. The CDR3 runs 11 residues. Trimming took 1 base from V and 5 from J, leaving 0 bases between them. CDR1 and CDR2 (germline): MNHEY, SMNVEV (reference sequence). This CDR3 reads CASSLYNEQFF. In DNA form, the CDR3 reads TGTGCCAGCAGTTTATACAATGAGCAGTTCTTC.

The chain carries TRBV19 and TRBJ1-2, with TRBD1 as a possible D gene (5 bases). Trimming removed 0 bases from V and 4 bases from J, with 15 bases in between. Germline CDR1 LNHDA, CDR2 SQIVND (reference sequence). This CDR3 is 16 amino acids long. CDR3 in DNA: TGTGCCAGTAGTATAGATGGACAAGGCCCCCTCTATGGCTACACCTTC. Amino acid sequence: CASSIDGQGPLYGYTF.

The chain links TRBV15 to TRBJ1-5; maybe TRBD1 (5 bases). The germline V gene encodes CDR1 LNHNV and CDR2 YYDKDF (reference sequence). Trimming shortened V by 2 bases and J by 0 bases, and 8 bases separated the two germline ends. This CDR3 has 15 residues. Written as DNA, the CDR3 is TGTGCCACCAGCAGACGGGACGGTAGCAATCAGCCCCAGCATTTT. It translates to CATSRRDGSNQPQHF.

V usage is TRBV5-6 and J usage is TRBJ2-7, with 8 positions matching TRBD2. The CDR3 contains 15 residues. The J segment lost 4 bases and the V segment lost 3 bases, leaving 9 bases of the junction unmatched. Germline-derived CDR1 and CDR2 are SGHDT and YYEEEE. CDR3 region: CASSSISGTRYEQYF. The DNA of the CDR3 is TGTGCCAGCAGCTCGATCTCCGGGACTAGGTACGAGCAGTACTTC.

This chain uses TRBV29-1 with TRBJ2-1; D is ambiguous. Germline CDR1 and CDR2: SQVTM and ANQGSEA. The CDR3 spans 11 residues. Trimming removed 7 bases from V and 9 bases from J, with 13 bases in between. This CDR3 is CSAVPDGEQFF. The CDR3 DNA sequence: TGCAGCGCCGTCCCGGACGGTGAGCAGTTCTTC.

The chain uses TRBV7-6 and TRBJ2-7, with 8 bases fitting TRBD1. This CDR3 spans 14 amino acids. Trimming took 5 bases from V and 5 from J; bases not matched to a gene: 8. Germline lookup yields CDR1 SGHVS and CDR2 FNYEAQ. The CDR3 reads CASSRMTGEDEQYF. CDR3 nucleotide sequence: TGTGCCAGCAGCCGTATGACAGGGGAGGACGAGCAGTACTTC.

The chain carries TRBV3-1 and TRBJ2-5; tentatively, D is TRBD2 (5 bases). Germline CDR1 LGHDT, CDR2 YNNKEL (reference sequence). Trimming cost V 0 bases and J 3 bases, with 14 bases left between them. The length of the CDR3 is 16 residues. CDR3 bases: TGTGCCAGCAGCCAAGATCGTGGGCTAGCTGAAGAGACCCAGTACTTC. It specifies CASSQDRGLAEETQYF.

The chain carries TRBV27 and TRBJ1-5; D may be TRBD1 (6 bases). This CDR3 has 16 amino acids. Looked up from germline, CDR1 is MNHEY and CDR2 is SMNVEV (reference sequence). The V gene lost 4 bases and the J gene lost 1 base, with 14 bases spanning the gap. CDR3 coding DNA: TGTGCCAGCAGTTCTACAGGGTTGTCAAGCAATCAGCCCCAGCATTTT. As protein: CASSSTGLSSNQPQHF.

This clonotype is a singleton in its sample. CDR3 protein: CSVDGSGRAGEQFF. The CDR3 DNA is TGCAGCGTTGACGGTAGCGGGAGGGCGGGTGAGCAGTTCTTC. The rearrangement joins TRBV29-1 to TRBJ2-1; TRBD2 matches at 11 bases. Germline loops: CDR1 SQVTM, CDR2 ANQGSEA. The CDR3 is 14 amino acids. The ends lost 3 bases at V and 9 bases at J; junction bases unmatched: 7.

The chain employs TRBV5-4 and TRBJ2-7; 9 nucleotides match TRBD2. CDR3 length equals 16 residues. The ends lost 3 bases at V and 6 bases at J; junction bases unmatched: 13. The germline CDR1 and CDR2 sequences are SGHNT and YYREEE (reference sequence). The CDR3 DNA sequence: TGTGCCAGCAGCTCGGAAATAAATAGCGGGAGAGGCGAGCAGTACTTC. Its protein is CASSSEINSGRGEQYF.